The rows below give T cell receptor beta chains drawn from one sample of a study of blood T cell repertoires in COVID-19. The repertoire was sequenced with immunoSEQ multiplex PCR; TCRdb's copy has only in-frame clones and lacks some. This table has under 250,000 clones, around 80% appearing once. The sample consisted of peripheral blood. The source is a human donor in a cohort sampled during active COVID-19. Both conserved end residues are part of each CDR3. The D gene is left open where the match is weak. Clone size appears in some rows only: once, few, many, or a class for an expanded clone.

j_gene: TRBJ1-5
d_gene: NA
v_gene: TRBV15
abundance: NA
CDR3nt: TGTGCCACCAGCAGAGTGGGGCAGGGAATATGGCAGCCCCAGCATTTT
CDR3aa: CATSRVGQGIWQPQHF

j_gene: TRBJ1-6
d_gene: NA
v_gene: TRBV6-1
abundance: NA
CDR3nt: TGTGCCAGCAGTGAAGTATTCGGGGAGGATAATTCACCCCTCCACTTT
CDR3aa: CASSEVFGEDNSPLHF

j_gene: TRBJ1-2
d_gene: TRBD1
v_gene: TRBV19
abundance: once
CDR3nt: TGTGCCAGTAGTATGGGGACAGTTATAAACTATGGCTACACCTTC
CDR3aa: CASSMGTVINYGYTF

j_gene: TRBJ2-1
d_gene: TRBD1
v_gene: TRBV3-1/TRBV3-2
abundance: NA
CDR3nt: TGTGCCAGCAGCCCTCCTCAGACAGGGGAAATCGACAATGAGCAGTTCTTC
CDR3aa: CASSPPQTGEIDNEQFF

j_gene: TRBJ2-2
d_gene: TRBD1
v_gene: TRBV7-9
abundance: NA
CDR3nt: TGTGCCAGCAGCTTGGGACAGGGATTTGGGTCCGTCGGGGAGCTGTTTTTT
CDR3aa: CASSLGQGFGSVGELFF

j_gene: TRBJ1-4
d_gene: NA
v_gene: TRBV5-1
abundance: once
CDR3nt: TGCGCCAGCAGCTTGGGACCGCAGGGCTCAGAAAAACTGTTTTTT
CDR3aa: CASSLGPQGSEKLFF

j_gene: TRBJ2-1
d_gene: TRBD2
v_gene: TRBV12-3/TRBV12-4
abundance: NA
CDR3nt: TGTGCCAGCGGGACTAACTCCTACAATGAGCAGTTCTTC
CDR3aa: CASGTNSYNEQFF

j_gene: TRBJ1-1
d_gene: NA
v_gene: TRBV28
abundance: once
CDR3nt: TGTGCCAGCAGTTTATGGGGGGGGGCGACCACTGAAGCTTTCTTT
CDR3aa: CASSLWGGATTEAFF

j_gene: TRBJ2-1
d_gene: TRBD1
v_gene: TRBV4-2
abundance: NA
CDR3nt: TGTGCCAGCAGCCAAGTAGAATTAAGGTGGGGACAGGGCTACAATGAGCAGTTCTTC
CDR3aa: CASSQVELRWGQGYNEQFF

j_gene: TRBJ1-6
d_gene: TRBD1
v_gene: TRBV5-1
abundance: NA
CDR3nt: TGCGCCAGCAGTTATGGACAGGGCGGTTCACCCCTCCACTTT
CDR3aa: CASSYGQGGSPLHF

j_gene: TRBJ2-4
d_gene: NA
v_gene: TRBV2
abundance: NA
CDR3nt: TGTGCCAGCCAGGGGCTCTCAGCGCGGGCCAAAGCCAAAAACATTCAGTACTTC
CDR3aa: CASQGLSARAKAKNIQYF

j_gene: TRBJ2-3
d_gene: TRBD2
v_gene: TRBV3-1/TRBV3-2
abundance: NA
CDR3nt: TGTGCCAGCAGCCAAGATTTGAGCGGGGGGCTTTCTACAGATACGCAGTATTTT
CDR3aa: CASSQDLSGGLSTDTQYF

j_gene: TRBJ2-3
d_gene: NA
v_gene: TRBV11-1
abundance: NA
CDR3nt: TGTGCCAGCAGCTTAACGGTTGGCACAGATACGCAGTATTTT
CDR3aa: CASSLTVGTDTQYF

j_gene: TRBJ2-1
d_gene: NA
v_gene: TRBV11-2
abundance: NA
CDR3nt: TGTGCCAGCAGCCCGTGGGCAGTCCAAGGAACAAATGAGCAGTTCTTC
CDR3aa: CASSPWAVQGTNEQFF

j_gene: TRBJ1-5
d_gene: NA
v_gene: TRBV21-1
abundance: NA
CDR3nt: TGTGCCAGCAGCAAATCACGGGGGGTTAGGCGGTTCGGCAATCAGCCCCAGCATTTT
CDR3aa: CASSKSRGVRRFGNQPQHF

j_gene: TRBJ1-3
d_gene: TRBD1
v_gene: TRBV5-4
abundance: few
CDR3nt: TGTGCCAGCAGCCTCCCCGGGACAGGGAGAAACACCATATATTTT
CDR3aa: CASSLPGTGRNTIYF

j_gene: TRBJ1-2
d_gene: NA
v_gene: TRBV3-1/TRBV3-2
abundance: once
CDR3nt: TGTGCCAGCAGCCAAGGTGTAGCTAACTATGGCTACACCTTC
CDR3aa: CASSQGVANYGYTF

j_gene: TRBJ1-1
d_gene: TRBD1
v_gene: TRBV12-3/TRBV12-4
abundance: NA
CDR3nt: TGTGCCAGCAGTCCGGGACAGGGAAAAGCTTTCTTT
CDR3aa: CASSPGQGKAFF